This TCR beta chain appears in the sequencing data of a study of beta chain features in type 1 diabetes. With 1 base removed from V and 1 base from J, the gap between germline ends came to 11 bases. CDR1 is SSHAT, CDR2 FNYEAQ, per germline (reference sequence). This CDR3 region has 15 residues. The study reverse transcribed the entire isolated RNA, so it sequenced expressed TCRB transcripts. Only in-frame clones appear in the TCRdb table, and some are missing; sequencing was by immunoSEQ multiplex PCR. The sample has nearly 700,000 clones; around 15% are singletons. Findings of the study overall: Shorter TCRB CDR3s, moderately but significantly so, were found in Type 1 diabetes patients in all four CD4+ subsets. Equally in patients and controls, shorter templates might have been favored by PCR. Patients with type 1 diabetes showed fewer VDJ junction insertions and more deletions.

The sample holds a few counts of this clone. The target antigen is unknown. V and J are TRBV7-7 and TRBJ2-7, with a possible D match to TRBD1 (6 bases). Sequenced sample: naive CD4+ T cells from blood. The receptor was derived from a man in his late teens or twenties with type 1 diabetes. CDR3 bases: TGTGCCAGCAGCTTAGGGACAGACCCTTCCTACGAGCAGTACTTC. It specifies CASSLGTDPSYEQYF.